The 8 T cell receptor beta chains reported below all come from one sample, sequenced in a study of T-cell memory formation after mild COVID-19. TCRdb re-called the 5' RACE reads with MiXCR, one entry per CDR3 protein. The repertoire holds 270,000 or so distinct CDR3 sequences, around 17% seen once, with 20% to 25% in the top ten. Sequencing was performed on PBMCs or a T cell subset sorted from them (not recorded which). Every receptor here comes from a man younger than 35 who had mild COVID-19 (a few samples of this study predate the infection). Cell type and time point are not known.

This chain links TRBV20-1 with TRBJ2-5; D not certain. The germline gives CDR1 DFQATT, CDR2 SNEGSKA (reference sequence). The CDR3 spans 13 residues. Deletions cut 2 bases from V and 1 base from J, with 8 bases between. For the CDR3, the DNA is TGCAGTGCTAGACCCAGTTTCCAAGAGACCCAGTACTTC. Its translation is CSARPSFQETQYF.

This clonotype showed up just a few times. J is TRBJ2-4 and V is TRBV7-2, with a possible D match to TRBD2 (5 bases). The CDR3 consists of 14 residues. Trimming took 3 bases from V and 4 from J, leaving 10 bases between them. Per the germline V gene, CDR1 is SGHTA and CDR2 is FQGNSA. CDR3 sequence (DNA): TGTGCCAGCAGCTTTAGTCGAGGGAAAAACATTCAGTACTTC. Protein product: CASSFSRGKNIQYF.

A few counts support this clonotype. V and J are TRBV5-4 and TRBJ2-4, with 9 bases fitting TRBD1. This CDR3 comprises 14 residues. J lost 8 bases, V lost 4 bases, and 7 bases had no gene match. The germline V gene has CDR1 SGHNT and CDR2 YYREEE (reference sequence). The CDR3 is CASSDRDRADIQYF. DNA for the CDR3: TGTGCCAGCAGCGACCGGGACAGGGCGGACATTCAGTACTTC.

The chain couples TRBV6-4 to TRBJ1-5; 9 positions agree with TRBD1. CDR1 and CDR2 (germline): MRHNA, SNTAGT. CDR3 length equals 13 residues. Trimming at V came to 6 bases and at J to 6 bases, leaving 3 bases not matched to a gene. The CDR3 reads CASSVDRGQPQHF. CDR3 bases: TGTGCCAGCAGCGTGGACAGGGGTCAGCCCCAGCATTTT.

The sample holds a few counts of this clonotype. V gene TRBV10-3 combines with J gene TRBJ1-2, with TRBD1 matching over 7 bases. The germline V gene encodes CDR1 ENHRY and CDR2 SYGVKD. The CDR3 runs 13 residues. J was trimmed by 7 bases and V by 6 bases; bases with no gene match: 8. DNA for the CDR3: TGTGCCATCAGCGCGGACAGGTCCCTTGGCTACACCTTC. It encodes CAISADRSLGYTF.

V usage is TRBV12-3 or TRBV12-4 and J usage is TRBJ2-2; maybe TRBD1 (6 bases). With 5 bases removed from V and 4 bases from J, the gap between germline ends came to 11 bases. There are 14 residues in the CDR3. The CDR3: CASSRGHFTGELFF. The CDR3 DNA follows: TGTGCCAGCAGTCGGGGACATTTCACCGGGGAGCTGTTTTTT.

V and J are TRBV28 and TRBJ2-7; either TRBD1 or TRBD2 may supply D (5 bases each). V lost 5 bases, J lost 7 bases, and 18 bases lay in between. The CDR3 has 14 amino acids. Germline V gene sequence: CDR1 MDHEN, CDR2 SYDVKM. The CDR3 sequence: CASSPGTAVWEQYV. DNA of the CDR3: TGTGCCAGCAGTCCCGGGACGGCGGTATGGGAGCAGTACGTC.

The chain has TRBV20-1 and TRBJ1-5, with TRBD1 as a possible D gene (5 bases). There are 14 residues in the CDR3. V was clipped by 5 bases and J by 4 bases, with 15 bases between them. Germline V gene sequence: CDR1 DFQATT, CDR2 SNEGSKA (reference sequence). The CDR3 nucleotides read TGCAGTGCTGTTGCGGGGGACCCAAATCAGCCCCAGCATTTT. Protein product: CSAVAGDPNQPQHF.